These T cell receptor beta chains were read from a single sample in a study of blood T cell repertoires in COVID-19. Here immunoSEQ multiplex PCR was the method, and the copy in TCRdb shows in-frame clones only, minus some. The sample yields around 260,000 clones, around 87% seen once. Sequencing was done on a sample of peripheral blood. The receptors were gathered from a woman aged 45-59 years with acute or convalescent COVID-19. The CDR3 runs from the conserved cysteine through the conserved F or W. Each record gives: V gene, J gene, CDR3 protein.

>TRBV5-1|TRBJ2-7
CASSYHLGGGTYEQYF
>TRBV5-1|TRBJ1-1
CASSLVSGLNTEAFF
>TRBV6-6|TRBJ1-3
CAQRTGVFGWGNTIYF
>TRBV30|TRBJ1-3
CAWLGHRSGNTIYF
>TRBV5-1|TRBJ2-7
CASSFGPGTKTYEQYF
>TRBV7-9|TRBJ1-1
CASSRGGANTEAFF
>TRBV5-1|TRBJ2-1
CASSFTDSSYNEQFF
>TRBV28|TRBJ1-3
CASSLVALSGNTIYF
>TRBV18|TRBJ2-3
CASSEVQGWHTDTQYF
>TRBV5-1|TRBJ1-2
CASSQTSGDTEGYTF
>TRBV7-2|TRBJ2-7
CASSFIPGQGSYEQYF
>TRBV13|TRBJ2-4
CASSLGQLATPSLAKNIQYF
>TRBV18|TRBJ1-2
CASSPRTGALANYGYTF
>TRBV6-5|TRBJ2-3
CASSYQVRGTDTQYF
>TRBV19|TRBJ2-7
CASSRSWASYEQYF
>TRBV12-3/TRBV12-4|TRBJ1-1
CASSKQVNTEAFF
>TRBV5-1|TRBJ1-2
CASSLAYISGYTF
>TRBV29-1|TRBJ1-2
CSVERQGNYGYTF
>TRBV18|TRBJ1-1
CASSPPGQGFAFF
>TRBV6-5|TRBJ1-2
CASSYRRGYGYTF
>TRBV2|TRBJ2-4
CATATSGSWSKNIQYF
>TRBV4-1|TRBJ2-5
CASSRARDFQETQYF
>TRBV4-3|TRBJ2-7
CASSQEPAGEQYF
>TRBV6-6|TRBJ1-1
CASNSPDRDQNTEAFF
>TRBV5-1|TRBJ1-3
CASSPGLVSGNTIYF
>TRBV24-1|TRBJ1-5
CATSVGGEDQPQHF
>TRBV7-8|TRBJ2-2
CASSLLAGTPITGELFF
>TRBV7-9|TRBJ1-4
CASSTANNEKLFF
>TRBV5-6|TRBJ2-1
CASSLRGVGEQFF